Included here is one T cell receptor (beta chain) sequence, with context. Antigen unknown. Assay used: immunoSEQ multiplex PCR; TCRdb lists only in-frame clones, some missing. The table lists 90,000 to 130,000 clones, roughly 90% of them singletons, with 1.3% in the top ten. V lost 3 bases and J lost 3; bases outside the gene matches: 6. The CDR3 spans 15 residues. Per germline, CDR1 SGDLS and CDR2 YYNGEE. This entry belongs to a study of siplizumab effects on memory and regulatory T cells. Notes on the study in general: Contribution to the alloresponse seemed major for naive T cells, which also seemed more diverse than memory cells.

The clonotype originates from a human donor in good health. The chain uses TRBV9 and TRBJ1-5, with 7 bases matching TRBD1. Sample: CD4+ T cells sorted from blood. The CDR3 nucleotides read TGTGCCAGCAGCGCGGGACAGTCCCTCAATCAGCCCCAGCATTTT. Its protein product is CASSAGQSLNQPQHF.